This entry concerns a single T cell receptor beta chain. Generated by immunoSEQ multiplex PCR, the TCRdb table keeps only in-frame clones and is missing some. The sample includes over 15,000 clones, around 83% seen only once; the top ten take 1.5% to 2%. The sample originates from a study of PD-L1 blockade in urothelial cancer. Study summary: Patients commenced intravenous atezolizumab, 1,200 mg every 3 weeks, in 2014. Blood drawn 3 weeks (second dose) and 6 weeks after treatment start was analyzed. A median blood sample held approximately 150,000 T cells and roughly 79,000 unique TCRs.

Time point noted: peripheral blood 6 weeks after treatment start. Trimming cost V 5 bases and J 2 bases; bases outside gene matches: 8. The length of the CDR3 is 15 residues. CDR1 is SGHAT, CDR2 FQNNGV, per germline. This sequence was found in a man aged 50 or older with urothelial cancer. The V call is TRBV11-2, the J call TRBJ1-2, with 7 bases that match TRBD1. The specimen comprised PBMCs, sampled around atezolizumab (anti-PD-L1) treatment. In nucleotides, the CDR3 is TGTGCCAGCAGCGCCAGACAGGGTTGGAACTATGGCTACACCTTC. Protein sequence: CASSARQGWNYGYTF.